This TCR beta chain was captured in a study of blood T cell repertoires in COVID-19 (dated by TCRdb to between 2020 and 2021). Study-wide context: Collaborator samples came from the United States, Italy and Spain and covered acute and convalescent phases of COVID-19. The material from the prospective study consisted of cDNA or gDNA derived from T cells, B-cell-depleted T cells, or PBMCs. Where HLA class I and class II types were available, the types were taken from metadata supplied by the sample provider, not from assay-based typing. The dataset comprised deeply sampled blood TCRbeta repertoires from subjects exposed to, actively infected with, or recovered from COVID-19. Nearly every sample came with metadata listing a de-identified subject ID, COVID-19 status, age in years and sex. Samples were obtained from the ongoing ImmuneRACE study (first 160 participants) and from about 1,300 subjects provided by 6 global collaborators. A freely available public database, intended as a resource for researchers studying the immune response to SARS-CoV-2, is where the repertoires were released.

What the authors observed across the whole study: Clinical and demographic metadata were provided uncurated, with the amount varying by source and participant.

Each collaborating institution followed its own protocols to collect whole blood in K2EDTA tubes. For TCRbeta analysis, collaborators shipped samples in one of three forms: frozen whole blood, isolated PBMCs, or DNA extracted from either of those sample types. From the cysteine up to the phenylalanine, the CDR3 has a length of 15 residues. Here the CDR3 DNA is all that survives: 45 bases in frame from base 1. The germline V gene supplies CDR1 SGHDN and CDR2 FVKESK. V and J lose 4 bases and 8 bases, and a span of 19 bases separates them. On this clone: Its antigen has not been determined. No quality values exist for individual bases; no much larger clone is one base distant.

TCRbeta CDR3 regions were amplified from genomic DNA using the immunoSEQ Assay, a bias-controlled multiplex PCR. The study's processing was this. Within the assay, amplification of reference gene primers was used to estimate how many nucleated cells each sample contained. To quantify the absolute abundance of each unique TCRbeta CDR3 rearrangement, sequence reads were collapsed and filtered. For each sample, productive Simpson clonality was calculated as the square root of Simpson's diversity index over productive rearrangements. As stored in TCRdb, this immuneACCESS dataset retains in-frame rearrangements with V and J assigned. A fraction of the clones does not appear; measured against another copy, unresolved V genes explain less than half of the discrepancy, and the remainder lacks a known reason. Clone size and V and J calls were adopted from that table, with D and trimming inferred from the DNA. This sample lists about 60,000 clones; approximately 80% were detected once. In total, the top ten clones hold around 9.7% of the sample.

This chain is built from TRBV14 and TRBJ2-3, with TRBD1 tentatively as D gene (6 bases match). Sequencing was carried out using peripheral blood. The TCR originated in a human donor in a cohort sampled during active COVID-19. The DNA sequence is TGTGCCAGCAGCCCCGCCAGGGGCAGGGGTGCTACGCAGTATTTT. Its amino acids are CASSPARGRGATQYF.